Sequencing of this T cell receptor (beta chain) was carried out in a study of response to subunit inactivated influenza vaccine. Whole-study findings and limits: The study's authors posited that every seasonal influenza vaccination enlists few new T cells.

TCRdb reanalysed the RT-PCR reads using MiXCR and keeps one entry per CDR3 protein. The data show approximately 680,000 distinct CDR3 sequences, about a sixth seen once. Deletions cut 2 bases from V and 7 bases from J, with 11 bases between. The germline V gene has CDR1 SGHTA and CDR2 FQGNSA. This CDR3 is built from 14 residues. This clonotype has only a few counts. Its antigen is still unknown. V gene TRBV7-2 combines with J gene TRBJ1-4, with a tentative D call TRBD1 (5 bases). The sequences come from PBMCs from blood, collected 11 to 12 days after vaccination. This clonotype originated in a man aged 45 to 65 who received an inactivated influenza vaccine. The CDR3 spells CASSLNRQGEKLFF. The CDR3 bases are TGTGCCAGCAGCTTAAACAGGCAGGGTGAAAAACTGTTTTTT.